Shown below are 11 T cell receptor beta chains from a single sample sequenced in a study of read filtering for tumor transcriptome and immune sequencing. Molecular barcoded adaptors covering alpha/delta and beta/gamma chains were used on 400 ng RNA. TCRdb reprocessed the reads with MiXCR, giving one entry per CDR3 protein. This table has about 63,000 distinct CDR3 sequences, about 15% appearing once. Sequencing was carried out using a population of CD138-negative cells sorted from bone marrow. The receptors shown here come from a donor older than 35 with multiple myeloma.

This clonotype has ten or more counts. V and J are TRBV24-1 and TRBJ2-1, with 10 bases matching TRBD2. The CDR3 runs to 15 residues. The V and J ends lost 5 bases and 9 bases, in that order; junction bases with no gene match: 9. In germline, CDR1 is KGHDR, CDR2 SFDVKD. For the CDR3, the DNA is TGTGCCACCAGTGGTAACCTAGCGGGAGTATTTGAGCAGTTCTTC. The encoded protein is CATSGNLAGVFEQFF.

This clonotype was detected ten times or more. The chain uses TRBV18 and TRBJ1-1; 9 nucleotides align to TRBD1. The germline CDR1 and CDR2 sequences are KGHSH and LQKENI. This CDR3 region has 15 residues. The trim removed 5 bases at V and 6 bases at J, leaving 10 bases unmatched. The CDR3 spells CASSFRTGETAEAFF. The DNA for the CDR3 is TGTGCCAGCTCATTCCGGACAGGGGAGACAGCTGAAGCTTTCTTT.

This clonotype appeared many times. The gene calls are TRBV7-9 and TRBJ2-3; 8 bases match TRBD2. The V and J ends lost 4 bases and 0 bases, in that order; junction bases with no gene match: 3. CDR1 SEHNR and CDR2 FQNEAQ come from the germline V gene (reference sequence). The CDR3 is 15 residues long. The CDR3 DNA is TGTGCCAGCAGCTATGCTAGCGGGAGCACAGATACGCAGTATTTT. Amino acid sequence: CASSYASGSTDTQYF.

This clonotype was counted many times. V gene TRBV7-2 combines with J gene TRBJ2-7, with 10 bases matching TRBD1. Germline CDR1 is SGHTA and CDR2 is FQGNSA. This CDR3 comprises 13 residues. Trimming at V came to 8 bases and at J to 5 bases, leaving 6 bases not matched to a gene. CDR3 protein: CASRQGAQDEQYF. Here the CDR3 DNA reads TGTGCCAGCCGACAGGGGGCGCAGGACGAGCAGTACTTC.

In this sample, this clonotype turned up many times. The V and J genes are TRBV5-1 and TRBJ2-5; 7 bases align to TRBD2. This CDR3 spans 15 amino acids. Losses at the gene ends were 4 bases for V and 0 bases for J; bases not matched to a gene: 6. The germline gives CDR1 SGHRS, CDR2 YFSETQ. The CDR3 spells CASSVEGLYQETQYF. The CDR3 nucleotides are TGCGCCAGCAGCGTGGAGGGACTATACCAAGAGACCCAGTACTTC.

This clonotype occurred many times. This chain uses TRBV29-1 with TRBJ2-3; no clear D. Trimming took off 2 bases at V and 1 base at J, with 16 bases between the two ends. This CDR3 spans 16 amino acids. The germline V gene encodes CDR1 SQVTM and CDR2 ANQGSEA. The CDR3 bases are TGCAGCGTTGAACTCCGGGCCCCTGGACGCACAGATACGCAGTATTTT. Translating it yields CSVELRAPGRTDTQYF.

V and J are TRBV19 and TRBJ2-7, with D unclear. This CDR3 spans 15 amino acids. From germline, CDR1 is LNHDA and CDR2 SQIVND (reference sequence). The ends were cut back, 4 bases at V and 2 bases at J, with 15 bases in the middle. DNA for the CDR3: TGTGCCAGTAGTAATGACGGGTTGGGCGCCTACGAGCAGTACTTC. Its translation: CASSNDGLGAYEQYF.

This clonotype appeared many times. The chain has TRBV2 and TRBJ2-7; 14 bases map to TRBD2. CDR3 length: 19 amino acids. The V and J ends lost 7 bases and 0 bases, in that order; junction bases with no gene match: 14. Per the germline V gene, CDR1 is SNHLY and CDR2 is FYNNEI. CDR3 loop: CASTSGGLAGGLDSYEQYF. In nucleotides, the CDR3 is TGTGCCAGCACCTCAGGCGGACTAGCGGGAGGCCTGGACTCCTACGAGCAGTACTTC.

Note on this clonotype: Just one base apart from a much larger clone, this may be a read error. The chain has TRBV29-1 and TRBJ2-7; 9 bases fit TRBD1. The CDR3 has 12 amino acids. Germline-derived CDR1 and CDR2 are SQVTM and ANQGSEA. The CDR3 region is CSVLGQGYEQNF. In nucleotides, the CDR3 is TGCAGCGTTCTGGGACAGGGTTACGAGCAGAACTTC.

This clonotype was observed many times. V usage is TRBV2 and J usage is TRBJ2-7; 7 nucleotides line up with TRBD1. V shed 7 bases, J shed 2 bases, and the junction held 2 bases outside the gene matches. This CDR3 is 12 amino acids long. Germline CDR1 reads SNHLY; CDR2 reads FYNNEI. The CDR3 sequence is CASTDRAYEQYF. The DNA for the CDR3 is TGTGCCAGCACCGACAGGGCCTACGAGCAGTACTTC. Using reference TRBV2 and TRBJ2-7 for the parts outside the CDR3, the full variable domain is EPEVTQTPSHQVTQMGQEVILRCVPISNHLYFYWYRQILGQKVEFLVSFYNNEISEKSEIFDDQFSVERPDGSNFTLKIRSTKLEDSAMYFCASTDRAYEQYFGPGTRLTVT.

CDR3 protein: CASSQSGSGNTIYF. The CDR3 DNA follows: TGTGCCAGCAGTCAATCCGGCTCTGGAAACACCATATATTTT. This chain connects TRBV27 to TRBJ1-3, with D unclear. The germline V and J ends were trimmed by 5 bases and 0 bases, with 8 bases remaining between them. Germline V lookup: CDR1 MNHEY, CDR2 SMNVEV (reference sequence). The CDR3 is 14 residues long.